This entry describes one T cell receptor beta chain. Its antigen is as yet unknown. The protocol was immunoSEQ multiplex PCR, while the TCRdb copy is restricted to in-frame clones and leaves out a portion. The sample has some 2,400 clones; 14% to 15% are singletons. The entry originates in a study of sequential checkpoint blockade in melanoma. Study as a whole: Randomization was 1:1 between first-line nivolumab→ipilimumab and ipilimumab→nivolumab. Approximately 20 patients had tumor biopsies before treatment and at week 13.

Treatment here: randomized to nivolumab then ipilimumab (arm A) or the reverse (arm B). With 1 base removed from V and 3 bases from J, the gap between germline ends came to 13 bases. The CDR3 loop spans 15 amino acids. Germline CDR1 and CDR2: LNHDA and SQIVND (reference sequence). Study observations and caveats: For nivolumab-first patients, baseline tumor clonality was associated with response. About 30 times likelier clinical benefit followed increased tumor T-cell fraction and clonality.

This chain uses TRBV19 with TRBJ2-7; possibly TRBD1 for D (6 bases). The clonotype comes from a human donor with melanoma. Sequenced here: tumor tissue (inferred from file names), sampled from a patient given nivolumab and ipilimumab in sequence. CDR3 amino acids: CASSIGRGQYYEQYF. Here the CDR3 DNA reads TGTGCCAGTAGTATAGGAAGAGGACAGTACTACGAGCAGTACTTC. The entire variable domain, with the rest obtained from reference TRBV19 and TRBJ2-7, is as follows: DGGITQSPKYLFRKEGQNVTLSCEQNLNHDAMYWYRQDPGQGLRLIYYSQIVNDFQKGDIAEGYSVSREKKESFPLTVTSAQKNPTAFYLCASSIGRGQYYEQYFGPGTRLTVT.